Following are 20 T cell receptor beta chains from one sample sequenced in a study of OX40 agonist ivuxolimab in advanced cancers. Sequencing used immunoSEQ multiplex PCR; TCRdb keeps in-frame clones, though not all of them. Of fewer than 40,000 clones detected, about 80% appear once; the ten largest clones hold more than 9%. Sequenced here: CD4+ or CD8+ T cells sorted from blood, sampled in a trial of the OX40 agonist ivuxolimab. The receptors come from an adult with an advanced solid tumor such as melanoma, head and neck, liver or kidney cancer.

This clone was observed a single time. The gene calls are TRBV29-1 and TRBJ2-7; TRBD1 matches 7 bases. The CDR3 is made up of 13 amino acids. Germline CDR1 and CDR2: SQVTM and ANQGSEA. The V and J ends lost 4 bases and 2 bases, in that order; junction bases with no gene match: 5. CDR3 sequence: CSVARDSTYEQYF. CDR3 nucleotides: TGCAGCGTTGCCCGGGACAGCACCTACGAGCAGTACTTC.

This chain connects TRBV7-9 to TRBJ2-7, with D perhaps assigned TRBD1 or TRBD2 (5 bases each). Germline CDR1 and CDR2: SEHNR and FQNEAQ (reference sequence). V lost 4 bases to trimming and J lost 5 bases, with 15 bases between them. CDR3 length equals 14 residues. CDR3 in DNA: TGTGCCAGCAGCTATGGGACCTACGGCAACGAGCAGTACTTC. It specifies CASSYGTYGNEQYF.

The V and J genes are TRBV5-5 and TRBJ1-1, with D possibly being TRBD1 (5 bases). The CDR3 sequence is 12 residues long. Deletions cut 4 bases from V and 11 bases from J, with 15 bases between. CDR1 is SGHKS, CDR2 YYEKEE, per germline (reference sequence). CDR3 bases: TGTGCCAGCAGCCCAGGGTGGGAACGGGCTTTCTTT. Translated, it gives CASSPGWERAFF.

The J gene is TRBJ2-3, the V gene TRBV2; TRBD2 matches at 9 bases. Germline values: CDR1 SNHLY, CDR2 FYNNEI. The CDR3 contains 14 residues. Germline trimming cut 7 bases from V and 1 base from J; bases unmatched to any gene: 3. This chain's CDR3 is CASKLAGGTDTQYF. CDR3 nucleotides: TGTGCCAGCAAATTAGCGGGGGGCACAGATACGCAGTATTTT.

The chain recombines TRBV11-2 with TRBJ2-3; D is ambiguous. Germline V CDR1 and CDR2: SGHAT, FQNNGV. V lost 0 bases to trimming and J lost 1 base, with 5 bases between them. The length of the CDR3 is 14 residues. The CDR3 DNA sequence: TGTGCCAGCAGCTTAGAGGCGGGCACAGATACGCAGTATTTT. This sequence encodes CASSLEAGTDTQYF.

The rearrangement links TRBV11-2 to TRBJ1-1, with unresolved D. Per the germline V gene, CDR1 is SGHAT and CDR2 is FQNNGV. V dropped 4 bases and J dropped 2 bases, with 5 bases sitting between them. The CDR3 sequence is 12 residues long. CDR3 residues: CASSYTNTEAFF. The CDR3 coding sequence is TGTGCCAGCAGCTATACAAACACTGAAGCTTTCTTT.

The chain carries TRBV27 and TRBJ2-7; 8 bases agree with TRBD2. The CDR3 consists of 16 residues. Trimming at V came to 6 bases and at J to 12 bases, leaving 22 bases not matched to a gene. Germline CDR1 is MNHEY and CDR2 is SMNVEV (reference sequence). The CDR3 DNA follows: TGTGCCAGCAGGGGCGAAGGAGCGGGAGCCAACCGGAGGCTGTACTTC. Its protein is CASRGEGAGANRRLYF.

The genes are TRBV5-1 and TRBJ1-3, with TRBD1 matching over 7 bases. The CDR3 consists of 14 residues. With V trimmed by 1 base and J by 4 bases, 2 bases remained unmatched. Germline V lookup: CDR1 SGHRS, CDR2 YFSETQ. CDR3 coding DNA: TGCGCCAGCAGCTTGACAGGGGACGGAAACACCATATATTTT. Its translation is CASSLTGDGNTIYF.

The CDR3 nucleotides are TGTGCCAGCAAGGCTACAGGGAGATCTGAAGCTTTCTTT. Translated: CASKATGRSEAFF. The chain uses TRBV6-1 and TRBJ1-1, with D possibly matching TRBD1 (6 bases). The CDR3 length is 13 residues. Germline V lookup: CDR1 MNHNS, CDR2 SASEGT. The V end was cut by 7 bases, the J end by 6 bases, with 15 bases between.

The rearrangement joins TRBV7-9 to TRBJ2-7, with D unresolved. V lost 6 bases to trimming and J lost 0 bases, with 12 bases between them. The CDR3 extends over 14 amino acids. Germline V gives CDR1 SEHNR, CDR2 FQNEAQ (reference sequence). The CDR3 sequence is CASSILGNSYEQYF. The CDR3 coding sequence is TGTGCCAGCAGTATTTTAGGGAACTCCTACGAGCAGTACTTC.

The chain couples TRBV14 to TRBJ1-2; D is unresolved. Trimming pared 5 bases from V and 8 bases from J, leaving 15 bases between. Germline lookup yields CDR1 SGHDN and CDR2 FVKESK. This CDR3 comprises 13 residues. The CDR3 region is CASSRLNAEGYTF. CDR3 DNA sequence: TGTGCCAGCAGCAGACTTAATGCGGAAGGCTACACCTTC.

V is TRBV30 and J is TRBJ1-5, with D uncertain. The length of the CDR3 is 15 residues. CDR1 and CDR2 (germline): GTSNPN, SVGIG (reference sequence). Trimming cost V 2 bases and J 4 bases, with 15 bases left between them. This chain's CDR3 is CAWSPQSGQNQPQHF. CDR3 coding DNA: TGTGCCTGGAGTCCCCAGTCCGGGCAAAATCAGCCCCAGCATTTT.

The chain links TRBV6-5 to TRBJ2-7, with 7 bases aligning to TRBD1. Germline trimming cut 6 bases from V and 1 base from J; bases unmatched to any gene: 6. CDR3 length: 14 residues. Germline assignment: CDR1 MNHEY and CDR2 SVGAGI. The DNA for the CDR3 is TGTGCCAGCAGCCAGGAGGACAGGTCCTACGAGCAGTACTTC. Encoded protein: CASSQEDRSYEQYF.

The chain couples TRBV5-6 to TRBJ1-1; D gene ambiguous. The V and J ends lost 1 base and 3 bases respectively, with 7 bases between them. CDR3 size: 13 residues. CDR1 and CDR2 from the germline V gene are SGHDT and YYEEEE. The CDR3 DNA follows: TGTGCCAGCAGCTTGAGCGGATACACTGAAGCTTTCTTT. Translated: CASSLSGYTEAFF.

The V and J genes are TRBV28 and TRBJ2-1; 9 bases line up with TRBD1. The CDR3 contains 12 residues. Germline CDR1 reads MDHEN; CDR2 reads SYDVKM. J lost 16 bases, V lost 6 bases, and 10 bases had no gene match. The DNA of the CDR3 is TGTGCCAGCAGACCACCGGGACAGGGCCACTTCTTC. Protein product: CASRPPGQGHFF.

V and J are TRBV2 and TRBJ2-1, with TRBD2 as a possible D gene (5 bases). The germline gives CDR1 SNHLY, CDR2 FYNNEI. Trimming pared 6 bases from V and 6 bases from J, leaving 21 bases between. The CDR3 spans 16 residues. CDR3 sequence: CASRALMGIGSNEQFF. In DNA, the CDR3 is TGTGCCAGCAGGGCATTGATGGGCATAGGGAGCAATGAGCAGTTCTTC.

This chain joins TRBV5-1 and TRBJ1-4; TRBD1 agrees at 7 bases. Germline CDR1 SGHRS, CDR2 YFSETQ. V was pared by 0 bases and J by 2 bases, with 4 bases of the junction left unmatched. CDR3 length: 16 residues. This chain's CDR3 is CASSLVQGSTNEKLFF. CDR3 sequence (DNA): TGCGCCAGCAGCTTGGTACAGGGGTCGACTAATGAAAAACTGTTTTTT.

The chain is built from TRBV11-2 and TRBJ2-4; 9 bases line up with TRBD1. Germline V CDR1 and CDR2: SGHAT, FQNNGV. The CDR3 is 15 residues long. The V segment lost 8 bases and the J segment 6 bases; nucleotides outside the gene matches: 11. CDR3 in DNA: TGTGCCAGCCGAGCCCTTACAGGGGGCACAAACATTCAGTACTTC. It yields the protein CASRALTGGTNIQYF.

Only one count was recorded for this clone. This rearrangement joins TRBV4-2 to TRBJ1-1, with D perhaps TRBD1 (6 bases). V lost 4 bases, J lost 0 bases, and 9 bases lay in between. Germline V gene data show CDR1 as LGHNA and CDR2 as YNFKEQ. The CDR3 length is 14 residues. CDR3 amino acids: CASSPGQLNTEAFF. The CDR3, as DNA: TGTGCCAGCAGCCCCGGACAGTTGAACACTGAAGCTTTCTTT.

This chain connects TRBV12-5 to TRBJ2-2; 11 bases are a match to TRBD2. The length of the CDR3 is 16 residues. J was trimmed by 4 bases and V by 7 bases; bases with no gene match: 8. Germline loops: CDR1 LGHNT, CDR2 FRNRAP. This CDR3 is CASDGTGTSGTGELFF. The CDR3, as DNA: TGTGCTAGTGACGGGACAGGGACTAGCGGCACCGGGGAGCTGTTTTTT. Based on the CDR3 plus reference TRBV12-5 and TRBJ2-2, the full variable domain is DARVTQTPRHKVTEMGQEVTMRCQPILGHNTVFWYRQTMMQGLELLAYFRNRAPLDDSGMPKDRFSAEMPDATLATLKIQPSEPRDSAVYFCASDGTGTSGTGELFFGEGSRLTVL.